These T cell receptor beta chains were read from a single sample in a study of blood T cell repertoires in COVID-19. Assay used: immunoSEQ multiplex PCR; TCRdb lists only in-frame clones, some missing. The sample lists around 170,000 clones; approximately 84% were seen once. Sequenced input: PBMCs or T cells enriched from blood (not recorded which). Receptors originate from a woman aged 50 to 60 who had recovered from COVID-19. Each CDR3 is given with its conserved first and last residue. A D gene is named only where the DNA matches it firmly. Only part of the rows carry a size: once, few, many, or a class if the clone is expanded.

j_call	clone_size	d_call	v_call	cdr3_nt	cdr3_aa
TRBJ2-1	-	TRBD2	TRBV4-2	TGTGCCAGCAGCACCAGACTAGCGGGAGGCTACAATGAGCAGTTCTTC	CASSTRLAGGYNEQFF
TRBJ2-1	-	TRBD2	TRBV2	TGTGCCAGCAGCCGACTAGCGGCTACCTACAATGAGCAGTTCTTC	CASSRLAATYNEQFF
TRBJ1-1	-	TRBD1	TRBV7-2	TGTGCCAGCAGCTTAGGGACAGGGGGCCCTGAAGCTTTCTTT	CASSLGTGGPEAFF
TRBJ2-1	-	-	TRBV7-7	TGTGCTAGCAGCTTACAAGCCGGAGGGCCCCAGTTCTTC	CASSLQAGGPQFF
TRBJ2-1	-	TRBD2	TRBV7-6	TGTGCCAGCAGCTTAGCTAGCGGGAGGGAATATGAGCAGTTCTTC	CASSLASGREYEQFF
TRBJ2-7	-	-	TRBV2	TGTGCCAGCACCGAGGCGTGGGCCTACGAGCAGTACTTC	CASTEAWAYEQYF
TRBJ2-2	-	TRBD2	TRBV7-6	TGTGCCAGCAGCTTCACTGGGACTAGGAACACCGGGGAGCTGTTTTTT	CASSFTGTRNTGELFF
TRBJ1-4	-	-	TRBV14	TGTGCCAGCAGCCAAACTACAATGGCCCGGGAAAAACTGTTTTTT	CASSQTTMAREKLFF
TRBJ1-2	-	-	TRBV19	TGTGCCAGTAGTATCCGGGGGACGGATCCCTATGGCTACACCTTC	CASSIRGTDPYGYTF
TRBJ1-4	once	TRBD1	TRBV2	TGTGCCAGCAGTGCCGCCGGGACAGTTAATGAAAAACTGTTTTTT	CASSAAGTVNEKLFF
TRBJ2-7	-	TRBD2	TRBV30	TGTGCCTGGAGTCCCCCCCCAAGCCTAGCGGGAGGGTGGGGCGAGCAGTACTTC	CAWSPPPSLAGGWGEQYF
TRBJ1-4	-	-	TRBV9	TGTGCCAGCACAGAGACAGCAACTAATGAAAAACTGTTTTTT	CASTETATNEKLFF
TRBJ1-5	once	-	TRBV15	TGTGCCACCAGCAGAGTAGTAGGGGTGAATCAGCCCCAGCATTTT	CATSRVVGVNQPQHF
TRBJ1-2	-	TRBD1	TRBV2	TGTGCCAGCAGTGCTGGACAGGCCTATGGCTACACCTTC	CASSAGQAYGYTF
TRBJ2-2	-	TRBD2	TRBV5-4	TGTGCCAGCAGCTCCCTTAGCGGGAGGGCCGTCACCGGGGAGCTGTTTTTT	CASSSLSGRAVTGELFF
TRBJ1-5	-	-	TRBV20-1	TGCAGTGCTAGTCTCCCGGGGGGCATCAATCAGCCCCAGCATTTT	CSASLPGGINQPQHF
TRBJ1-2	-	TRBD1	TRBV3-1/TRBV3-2	TGTGCCAGCAGCCAAGCCTACTTTACCGGGACAGTTAACTATGGCTACACCTTC	CASSQAYFTGTVNYGYTF
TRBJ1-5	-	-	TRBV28	TGTGCCAGTGCGGTCCATTATAGCAATCAGCCCCAGCATTTT	CASAVHYSNQPQHF
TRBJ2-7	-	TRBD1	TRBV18	TGTGCCAGCTCCTTTACAGGGGGCGACTACGAGCAGTACTTC	CASSFTGGDYEQYF
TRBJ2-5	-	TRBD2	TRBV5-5	TGTGCCAGCAGCTCACGTTTCCCGGGACTAGGGCAAGAGACCCAGTACTTC	CASSSRFPGLGQETQYF
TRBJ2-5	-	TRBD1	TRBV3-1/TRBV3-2	TGTGCCAGCAGCCGAGGGACAGGGTTGGGGGAGACCCAGTACTTC	CASSRGTGLGETQYF
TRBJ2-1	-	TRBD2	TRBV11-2	TGTGCCAGCAGCCCTAGCGGGATCAGCTACAATGAGCAGTTCTTC	CASSPSGISYNEQFF
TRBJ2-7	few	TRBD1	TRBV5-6	TGTGCCAGCAGCTTGGTCCAGGGACAGAGCTACGAGCAGTACTTC	CASSLVQGQSYEQYF
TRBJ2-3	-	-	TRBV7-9	TGTGCCAGCAGCTTAAGGTGGCCTAGATCAGATACGCAGTATTTT	CASSLRWPRSDTQYF
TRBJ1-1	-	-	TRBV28	TGTGCCAGCAGTTTCATAAGGGACAAGGGGGCTTTCTTT	CASSFIRDKGAFF
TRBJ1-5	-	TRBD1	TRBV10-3	TGTGCCATCAGTGAGGACAGGGCGCTCAATCAGCCCCAGCATTTT	CAISEDRALNQPQHF
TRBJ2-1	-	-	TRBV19	TGTGCCAGTAGTCCCTCCGTCGGGAGCTCCTACAATGAGCAGTTCTTC	CASSPSVGSSYNEQFF
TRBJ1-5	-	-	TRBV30	TGTGCCTGGAGTGGGGGGGACAATCAGCCCCAGCATTTT	CAWSGGDNQPQHF
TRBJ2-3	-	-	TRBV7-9	TGTGCCAGCAGCTTAGAGGTCGGAGGGGCAGATACGCAGTATTTT	CASSLEVGGADTQYF
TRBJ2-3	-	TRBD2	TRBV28	TGTGCCAGCAGTCCTAGCGGGAGGGGAGATACGCAGTATTTT	CASSPSGRGDTQYF
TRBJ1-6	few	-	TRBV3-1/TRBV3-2	TGTGCCAGCAGCCAAGCGGGCGGGTCAAAGGCCCTCCACTTT	CASSQAGGSKALHF
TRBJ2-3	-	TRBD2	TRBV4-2	TGTGCCAGCAGCCATTCCGGGACTAGCGGGGCAGATACGCAGTATTTT	CASSHSGTSGADTQYF
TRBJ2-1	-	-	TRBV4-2	TGTGCCAGCAGCCAAGAGGGGGAGGTAGCGTTCAATGAGCAGTTCTTC	CASSQEGEVAFNEQFF
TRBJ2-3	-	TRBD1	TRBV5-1	TGCGCCAGCAGCCCTCCGAGACAGGGAGGCACAGATACGCAGTATTTT	CASSPPRQGGTDTQYF
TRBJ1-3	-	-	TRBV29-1	TGCAGCGTAGTACCGTTAGACACCATATATTTT	CSVVPLDTIYF
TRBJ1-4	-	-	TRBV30	TGTGCCTGGAGGAACGCGTATGGGGGGGATGAAAAACTGTTTTTT	CAWRNAYGGDEKLFF
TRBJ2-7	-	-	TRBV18	TGTGCCAGCTCACCACGCCTGGACATCACCTACGAGCAGTACTTC	CASSPRLDITYEQYF